The subject of this entry is one TCR beta chain. The CDR3 is 14 amino acids. Germline-derived CDR1 and CDR2 are MNHNS and SASEGT. V lost 3 bases and J lost 4; bases outside the gene matches: 3. The data belong to a study of blood T cell repertoires in COVID-19. Study-wide context: The analysed material was cDNA or gDNA that came from T cells, B-cell-depleted T cells, or PBMCs.

Clones were sequenced by immunoSEQ multiplex PCR, and TCRdb holds only the in-frame ones, with some missing. The data show some 100,000 clones, roughly 85% seen once. The sequenced sample consisted of peripheral blood. This chain connects TRBV6-1 to TRBJ2-7; 10 bases agree with TRBD2. The sequence was obtained from a man aged 65-85 years with active or convalescent COVID-19. CDR3 protein: CASSDGLADYEQYF. For the CDR3, the DNA is TGTGCCAGCAGTGACGGACTAGCGGATTACGAGCAGTACTTC.